This T cell receptor (beta chain) was sequenced during a study of blood T cell repertoires in COVID-19 (dated by TCRdb to about 2020). Context from the whole study: Samples from collaborators originated in the United States, Italy and Spain and spanned both the acute and convalescent phases of COVID-19. The material from the prospective study consisted of cDNA or gDNA derived from T cells, B-cell-depleted T cells, or PBMCs. Subjects who had been exposed to COVID-19, were actively infected with it, or had recovered from it provided the deeply sampled blood TCRbeta repertoires that made up the dataset. The repertoires were released in a freely available public database intended as a resource for research on the immune response to SARS-CoV-2. The samples were drawn from two sources: the first 160 participants of the ongoing ImmuneRACE study, and 1,000 to 1,500 subjects contributed by 6 global collaborators. Sample metadata almost always included a de-identified subject ID, COVID-19 status, age in years and sex. HLA class I and class II types, where available, came from metadata supplied by the sample provider rather than from assay-based typing.

The study at large found these results: The amount of clinical and demographic metadata varied by source and participant and was provided uncurated.

CDR1 and CDR2 were assigned from the germline V gene (reference sequence) as LNHDA and SQIVND. The CDR3 has 15 amino acids, counting the end cysteine and phenylalanine. The entry retains the CDR3 DNA only, 45 bases that are in frame from base 1. Trimming removed 5 bases from V and 3 bases from J, leaving 16 bases between the germline ends. Turning to this clone: Its binding antigen is unknown. No base quality values were provided; no much bigger clone lies one nucleotide off.

In Seattle, one collaborating source enrolled patients while the infection was active and tracked those patients longitudinally over the course of disease. The collaborating institutions used their own protocols to collect whole blood in K2EDTA tubes. For TCRbeta analysis, collaborators shipped samples in one of three forms: frozen whole blood, isolated PBMCs, or DNA extracted from either of those sample types. TCRbeta CDR3 regions were amplified from genomic DNA by means of the immunoSEQ Assay, a bias-controlled multiplex PCR. For the original study's pipeline: The number of nucleated cells in each sample was estimated by amplification of reference gene primers within the assay. Sequence reads were collapsed and filtered to measure the absolute abundance of every unique TCRbeta CDR3 rearrangement. For each sample, productive Simpson clonality was calculated as the square root of Simpson's diversity index over productive rearrangements. Entries here come from immuneACCESS through TCRdb and include only in-frame sequences with V and J called. Some clones fail to appear in such tables; in the studies checked, an unresolved V gene covers under half of the shortfall, and the cause of the remainder is unknown. The D gene and trimming were derived from the DNA, and the V and J assignments and clone size from that table. In this sample the table shows 220,000 or so clones, approximately 78% of which occur a single time. The ten largest clones add up to 8.2% of the sample.

The sequencing sample was made of peripheral blood. The source is a woman older than 75 with COVID-19, enrolled during active disease. The receptor chain draws on TRBV19 and TRBJ1-1; TRBD1 is a possible D gene, resting on 6 matching bases. The DNA reads TGTGCCAGTAGTGCAGGGGATGGTGGTTACACTGAAGCTTTCTTT. Its translation reads: CASSAGDGGYTEAFF.